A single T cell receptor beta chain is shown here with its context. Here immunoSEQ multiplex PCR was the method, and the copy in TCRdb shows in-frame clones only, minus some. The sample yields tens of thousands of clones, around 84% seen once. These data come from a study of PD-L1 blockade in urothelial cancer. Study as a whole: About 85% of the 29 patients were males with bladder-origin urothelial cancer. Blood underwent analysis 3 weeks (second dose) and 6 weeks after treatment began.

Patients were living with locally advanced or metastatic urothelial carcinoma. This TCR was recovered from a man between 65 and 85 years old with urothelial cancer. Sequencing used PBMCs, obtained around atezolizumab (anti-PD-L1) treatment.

The CDR3, as DNA: TGTGCCAGCACCTTGACAGGGGCCAATCAGCCCCAGCATTTT. Protein sequence: CASTLTGANQPQHF. The chain joins TRBV2 to TRBJ1-5; TRBD1 aligns across 8 bases. The CDR3 contains 14 residues. Germline V lookup: CDR1 SNHLY, CDR2 FYNNEI. V lost 7 bases and J lost 3; bases outside the gene matches: 5.